Presented here are 9 T cell receptor beta chains from one specimen sequenced in a study of T cell changes during pregnancy in multiple sclerosis (dated by TCRdb to between 2018 and 2021). Library construction relied on the immunoSEQ multiplex PCR assay. What TCRdb holds here is the immuneACCESS table cut down to in-frame rearrangements. Part of the clones is not present; checked against another copy, under half of the missing clones reflect an unresolved V gene, and the others are unexplained. This sample has 120,000 or so clones in its table, and approximately 94% of those were observed once. Approximately 5.8% of the sample comes from the top ten. The sequencing here drew on peripheral blood, taken before pregnancy. The source of these receptors is a female donor with multiple sclerosis, enrolled in a pregnancy study.

The chain uses TRBV28 and TRBJ2-5; 10 bases are shared with TRBD2. Trimming removed 6 bases from V and 1 base from J; junction bases left unmatched: 14. Germline V gene data show CDR1 as MDHEN and CDR2 as SYDVKM. CDR3 length: 18 residues. CDR3 loop: CASSPPPRLAGVQETQYF. The CDR3 DNA reads TGTGCCAGCAGCCCACCTCCTCGACTAGCGGGTGTCCAAGAGACCCAGTACTTC.

The chain links TRBV7-9 to TRBJ1-1; TRBD1 matches at 7 bases. CDR3 size: 16 residues. CDR1 is SEHNR, CDR2 FQNEAQ, per germline (reference sequence). Trimming took 11 bases from V and 3 from J; bases not matched to a gene: 18. CDR3 loop: CASFLTGDMRDTEAFF. DNA of the CDR3: TGTGCCTCCTTTCTAACAGGGGATATGAGGGACACTGAAGCTTTCTTT. Full variable domain (missing parts from reference TRBV7-9 and TRBJ1-1): DTGVSQNPRHKITKRGQNVTFRCDPISEHNRLYWYRQTLGQGPEFLTYFQNEAQLEKSRLLSDRFSAERPKGSFSTLEIQRTEQGDSAMYLCASFLTGDMRDTEAFFGQGTRLTVV.

The gene calls are TRBV7-9 and TRBJ2-2; TRBD2 aligns across 10 bases. The germline V gene encodes CDR1 SEHNR and CDR2 FQNEAQ (reference sequence). The CDR3 runs to 16 residues. V trimming: 4 bases; J trimming: 4 bases; junction bases outside the gene matches: 6. The CDR3 bases are TGTGCCAGCAGCTCCTCGGGACTAGCGCCCACCGGGGAGCTGTTTTTT. This sequence encodes CASSSSGLAPTGELFF.

CDR3: CASSSLPGQGAYEQYF. The CDR3 region has the DNA TGTGCCAGCAGCTCGTTACCAGGACAGGGTGCCTACGAGCAGTACTTC. The V gene is TRBV7-8, the J gene TRBJ2-7, with 8 bases that match TRBD1. The germline gives CDR1 SGHVS, CDR2 FQNEAQ. V was clipped by 4 bases and J by 2 bases; unmatched bases: 10. This CDR3 has 16 residues.

The V call is TRBV18, the J call TRBJ2-1; 7 bases map to TRBD1. Trimming took 3 bases from V and 0 from J; bases not matched to a gene: 8. This CDR3 contains 17 residues. The germline V gene encodes CDR1 KGHSH and CDR2 LQKENI. The CDR3: CASSPVVTGVSYNEQFF. In nucleotides, the CDR3 is TGTGCCAGCTCACCGGTCGTAACAGGGGTCTCCTACAATGAGCAGTTCTTC.

This sequence joins TRBV2 and TRBJ1-5, with TRBD1 matching 10 bases. CDR1 SNHLY and CDR2 FYNNEI come from the germline V gene. V shed 10 bases and J 0 bases; nucleotides not matched to a gene: 6. The CDR3 runs to 15 residues. In nucleotides, the CDR3 is TGTGCCACCTCCGGACAGGGGGGTAGCAATCAGCCCCAGCATTTT. Protein sequence: CATSGQGGSNQPQHF.

V usage is TRBV27 and J usage is TRBJ2-7; 10 nucleotides align to TRBD1. The CDR3 runs 14 residues. V lost 10 bases to trimming and J lost 6 bases; unmatched junction nucleotides: 12. Per the germline V gene, CDR1 is MNHEY and CDR2 is SMNVEV (reference sequence). CDR3 in DNA: TGTGCCACCATTAGACAGGGGGCAATCGGCGAGCAGTACTTC. Translated: CATIRQGAIGEQYF.

The chain couples TRBV5-4 to TRBJ2-1, with a weak D call TRBD1 (7 bases). This CDR3 region has 15 residues. From germline, CDR1 is SGHNT and CDR2 YYREEE (reference sequence). V shed 4 bases and J shed 1 base, with 12 bases lying between them. CDR3 sequence (DNA): TGTGCCAGCAGCCTTGCGGGACAGTCCTACAATGAGCAGTTCTTC. Translated, it gives CASSLAGQSYNEQFF.

The chain uses TRBV6-5 and TRBJ1-4; D is possibly TRBD1 (6 bases). V was trimmed by 2 bases and J by 5 bases, leaving 12 bases between them. The CDR3 totals 15 residues. Germline values: CDR1 MNHEY, CDR2 SVGAGI. CDR3 amino acids: CASSYGQPPNEKLFF. CDR3 sequence (DNA): TGTGCCAGCAGTTACGGACAGCCACCGAATGAAAAACTGTTTTTT.